A selection of T cell receptor beta chains follows, all from one sample in a study of cytomegalovirus exposure and HLA in healthy donors. This table comes from immunoSEQ multiplex PCR, and its TCRdb copy is limited to in-frame clones, with some not included. The table records roughly 110,000 clones, 75% of them present only once. The sequenced material came from PBMCs. These receptors all come from a male donor in good health and CMV-seropositive. Each CDR3 is given with its conserved first and last residue. D genes are given only for firm matches. Size is stated for part of the rows, as once, few or many counts, or as a class when the clone is expanded.

abundance: -; d_gene: -; j_gene: TRBJ2-1; v_gene: TRBV27; CDR3aa: CASRRGGQEVHEQFF; CDR3nt: TGTGCCAGCAGAAGGGGGGGGCAGGAAGTTCATGAGCAGTTCTTC
abundance: -; d_gene: -; j_gene: TRBJ2-7; v_gene: TRBV25-1; CDR3aa: CASSADSEQYF; CDR3nt: TGTGCCAGCAGTGCGGACAGCGAGCAGTACTTC
abundance: few; d_gene: TRBD2; j_gene: TRBJ2-2; v_gene: TRBV7-3; CDR3aa: CASSLTGGGSGELFF; CDR3nt: TGTGCCAGCAGCTTAACCGGCGGGGGTTCCGGGGAGCTGTTTTTT
abundance: once; d_gene: -; j_gene: TRBJ1-2; v_gene: TRBV4-3; CDR3aa: CASSQDIGGLGYGYTF; CDR3nt: TGCGCCAGCAGCCAAGATATTGGGGGGTTGGGCTATGGCTACACCTTC
abundance: -; d_gene: TRBD1; j_gene: TRBJ1-1; v_gene: TRBV13; CDR3aa: CASSRDRGPTEAFF; CDR3nt: TGTGCCAGCAGCAGGGACAGGGGGCCCACTGAAGCTTTCTTT
abundance: -; d_gene: -; j_gene: TRBJ2-2; v_gene: TRBV7-2; CDR3aa: CASSLQGSGPGELFF; CDR3nt: TGTGCCAGCAGCTTACAGGGTTCCGGGCCCGGGGAGCTGTTTTTT
abundance: -; d_gene: TRBD2; j_gene: TRBJ2-7; v_gene: TRBV14; CDR3aa: CASSQGGRAHEQYF; CDR3nt: TGTGCCAGCAGCCAAGGCGGGAGGGCCCACGAGCAGTACTTC
abundance: -; d_gene: -; j_gene: TRBJ1-5; v_gene: TRBV28; CDR3aa: CASSFDRRPTQPQHF; CDR3nt: TGTGCCAGCAGTTTCGACAGGCGTCCCACTCAGCCCCAGCATTTT
abundance: -; d_gene: TRBD1; j_gene: TRBJ2-7; v_gene: TRBV23-1; CDR3aa: CASSPRTGASYEQYF; CDR3nt: TGCGCCAGCAGTCCAAGGACAGGGGCCTCCTACGAGCAGTACTTC
abundance: -; d_gene: -; j_gene: TRBJ2-7; v_gene: TRBV28; CDR3aa: CASMPGGFYEQYF; CDR3nt: TGTGCCAGCATGCCGGGCGGGTTCTACGAGCAGTACTTC
abundance: -; d_gene: TRBD1; j_gene: TRBJ2-2; v_gene: TRBV30; CDR3aa: CAWRAKQGYGELFF; CDR3nt: TGTGCCTGGAGAGCTAAACAGGGGTACGGGGAGCTGTTTTTT
abundance: -; d_gene: -; j_gene: TRBJ2-3; v_gene: TRBV6-5; CDR3aa: CASSYSRGLRTDTQYF; CDR3nt: TGTGCCAGCAGTTACTCCAGAGGACTCCGTACAGATACGCAGTATTTT
abundance: -; d_gene: -; j_gene: TRBJ2-3; v_gene: TRBV7-2; CDR3aa: CASSLLDRTDTQYF; CDR3nt: TGTGCCAGCAGCTTATTAGACAGGACAGATACGCAGTATTTT
abundance: -; d_gene: TRBD2; j_gene: TRBJ2-3; v_gene: TRBV28; CDR3aa: CASSLEGTSGSSGTDTQYF; CDR3nt: TGTGCCAGCAGTTTAGAGGGGACTAGCGGGAGCTCTGGCACAGATACGCAGTATTTT
abundance: -; d_gene: -; j_gene: TRBJ1-4; v_gene: TRBV9; CDR3aa: CASSDSQGRGEKLFF; CDR3nt: TGTGCCAGCAGCGATTCTCAGGGTAGGGGTGAAAAACTGTTTTTT
abundance: -; d_gene: TRBD1; j_gene: TRBJ2-7; v_gene: TRBV7-3; CDR3aa: CASSPDRGSYEQYF; CDR3nt: TGTGCCAGCAGCCCAGACAGGGGGTCCTACGAGCAGTACTTC
abundance: once; d_gene: -; j_gene: TRBJ2-7; v_gene: TRBV4-1; CDR3aa: CASSQGPSYEQYF; CDR3nt: TGCGCCAGCAGCCAGGGGCCCTCCTACGAGCAGTACTTC
abundance: -; d_gene: -; j_gene: TRBJ1-3; v_gene: TRBV5-1; CDR3aa: CASSLGQFSGNTIYF; CDR3nt: TGCGCCAGCAGCTTGGGGCAGTTCTCTGGAAACACCATATATTTT
abundance: -; d_gene: -; j_gene: TRBJ2-2; v_gene: TRBV18; CDR3aa: CASSPRGQATGELFF; CDR3nt: TGTGCCAGCTCACCAAGAGGGCAGGCCACCGGGGAGCTGTTTTTT
abundance: once; d_gene: TRBD1; j_gene: TRBJ2-7; v_gene: TRBV9; CDR3aa: CASSGGTGRQYF; CDR3nt: TGTGCCAGCAGCGGCGGGACAGGGAGGCAGTACTTC
abundance: -; d_gene: TRBD2; j_gene: TRBJ2-5; v_gene: TRBV2; CDR3aa: CASRLAGRYQETQYF; CDR3nt: TGTGCCAGCAGATTAGCGGGGAGGTACCAAGAGACCCAGTACTTC
abundance: -; d_gene: -; j_gene: TRBJ2-3; v_gene: TRBV12-1; CDR3aa: CASSFAVRDTDTQYF; CDR3nt: TGTGCCAGCAGCTTTGCCGTGCGGGACACAGATACGCAGTATTTT
abundance: -; d_gene: -; j_gene: TRBJ1-1; v_gene: TRBV14; CDR3aa: CASSRLTGINTEAFF; CDR3nt: TGTGCCAGCAGCCGCCTCACAGGGATTAACACTGAAGCTTTCTTT
abundance: -; d_gene: -; j_gene: TRBJ1-1; v_gene: TRBV14; CDR3aa: CASSQGFTGRGRGAEAFF; CDR3nt: TGTGCCAGCAGCCAAGGCTTTACGGGCAGGGGCCGGGGGGCTGAAGCTTTCTTT
abundance: -; d_gene: -; j_gene: TRBJ2-2; v_gene: TRBV7-3; CDR3aa: CASSLGARTGELFF; CDR3nt: TGTGCCAGCAGCTTAGGGGCTAGGACCGGGGAGCTGTTTTTT
abundance: -; d_gene: TRBD1; j_gene: TRBJ1-4; v_gene: TRBV6-5; CDR3aa: CASSFGTGLEKLFF; CDR3nt: TGTGCCAGCAGTTTTGGGACAGGGCTTGAAAAACTGTTTTTT
abundance: -; d_gene: TRBD1; j_gene: TRBJ2-7; v_gene: TRBV28; CDR3aa: CASRPPRDRAYEQYF; CDR3nt: TGTGCCAGCAGACCCCCCCGGGACAGGGCCTACGAGCAGTACTTC
abundance: -; d_gene: -; j_gene: TRBJ2-7; v_gene: TRBV29-1; CDR3aa: CSAKGGNYEQYF; CDR3nt: TGCAGCGCCAAGGGGGGGAACTACGAGCAGTACTTC
abundance: -; d_gene: -; j_gene: TRBJ2-6; v_gene: TRBV4-3; CDR3aa: CASSQESLVGAGANVLTF; CDR3nt: TGCGCCAGCAGCCAAGAATCTCTCGTAGGGGCTGGGGCCAACGTCCTGACTTTC
abundance: -; d_gene: -; j_gene: TRBJ1-2; v_gene: TRBV19; CDR3aa: CASTSYKDGYTF; CDR3nt: TGTGCCAGTACTAGCTATAAAGATGGCTACACCTTC
abundance: -; d_gene: TRBD1; j_gene: TRBJ1-5; v_gene: TRBV7-2; CDR3aa: CASSLRTGGNNQPQHF; CDR3nt: TGTGCCAGCAGCCTCCGGACAGGGGGTAACAATCAGCCCCAGCATTTT
abundance: -; d_gene: TRBD1; j_gene: TRBJ2-2; v_gene: TRBV29-1; CDR3aa: CSVGQGLNTGELFF; CDR3nt: TGCAGCGTGGGACAGGGACTGAACACCGGGGAGCTGTTTTTT
abundance: -; d_gene: TRBD1; j_gene: TRBJ2-7; v_gene: TRBV4-1; CDR3aa: CASSQVFDRGTYEQYF; CDR3nt: TGCGCCAGCAGCCAAGTTTTCGACAGGGGAACCTACGAGCAGTACTTC
abundance: -; d_gene: TRBD1; j_gene: TRBJ1-1; v_gene: TRBV5-1; CDR3aa: CASSLEGQPNTEAFF; CDR3nt: TGCGCCAGCAGCTTGGAGGGACAGCCGAACACTGAAGCTTTCTTT
abundance: -; d_gene: -; j_gene: TRBJ1-3; v_gene: TRBV28; CDR3aa: CASSSGGTYSGNTIYF; CDR3nt: TGTGCCAGCAGTTCCGGAGGCACCTACTCTGGAAACACCATATATTTT
abundance: -; d_gene: TRBD1; j_gene: TRBJ1-4; v_gene: TRBV19; CDR3aa: CASSITTGGTNEKLFF; CDR3nt: TGTGCCAGTAGTATTACGACAGGGGGGACTAATGAAAAACTGTTTTTT
abundance: -; d_gene: -; j_gene: TRBJ2-7; v_gene: TRBV7-9; CDR3aa: CASSPLGDEQYF; CDR3nt: TGTGCCAGCAGCCCGCTCGGTGACGAGCAGTACTTC
abundance: -; d_gene: TRBD1; j_gene: TRBJ2-5; v_gene: TRBV6-6; CDR3aa: CASRTQGADQETQYF; CDR3nt: TGTGCCAGCAGAACACAGGGGGCAGACCAAGAGACCCAGTACTTC
abundance: -; d_gene: -; j_gene: TRBJ2-3; v_gene: TRBV25-1; CDR3aa: CASSVVGATDTQYF; CDR3nt: TGTGCCAGCAGTGTGGTGGGAGCCACAGATACGCAGTATTTT
abundance: few; d_gene: TRBD2; j_gene: TRBJ2-7; v_gene: TRBV5-4; CDR3aa: CASSSSPLAGTLDEQYF; CDR3nt: TGTGCCAGCAGCTCGTCCCCCCTAGCGGGGACCTTAGACGAGCAGTACTTC